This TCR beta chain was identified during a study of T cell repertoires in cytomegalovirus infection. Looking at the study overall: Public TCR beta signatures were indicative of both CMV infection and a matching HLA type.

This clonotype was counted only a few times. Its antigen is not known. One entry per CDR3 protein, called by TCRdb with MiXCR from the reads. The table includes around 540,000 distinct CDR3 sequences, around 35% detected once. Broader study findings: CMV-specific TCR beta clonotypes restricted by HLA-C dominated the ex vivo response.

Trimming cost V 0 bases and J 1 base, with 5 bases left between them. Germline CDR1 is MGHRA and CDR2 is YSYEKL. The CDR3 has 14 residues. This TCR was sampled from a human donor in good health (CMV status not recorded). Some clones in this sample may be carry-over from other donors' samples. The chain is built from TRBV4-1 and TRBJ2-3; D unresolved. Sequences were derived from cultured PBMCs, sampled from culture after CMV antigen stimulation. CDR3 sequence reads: CASSQDWGTDTQYF. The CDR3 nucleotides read TGCGCCAGCAGCCAAGACTGGGGCACAGATACGCAGTATTTT.